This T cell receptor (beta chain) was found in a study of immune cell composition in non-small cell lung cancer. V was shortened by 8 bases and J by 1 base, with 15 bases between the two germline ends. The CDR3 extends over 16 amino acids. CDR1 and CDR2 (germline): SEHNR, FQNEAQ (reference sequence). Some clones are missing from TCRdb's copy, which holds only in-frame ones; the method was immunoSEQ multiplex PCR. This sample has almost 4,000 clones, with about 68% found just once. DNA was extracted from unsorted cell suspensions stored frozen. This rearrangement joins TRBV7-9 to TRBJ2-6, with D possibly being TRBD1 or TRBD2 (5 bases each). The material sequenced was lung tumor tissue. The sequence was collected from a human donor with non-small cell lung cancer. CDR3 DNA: TGTGCCAGCGGGCTAGCCGGGGCTTCTGGGGCCAACGTCCTGACTTTC. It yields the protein CASGLAGASGANVLTF.